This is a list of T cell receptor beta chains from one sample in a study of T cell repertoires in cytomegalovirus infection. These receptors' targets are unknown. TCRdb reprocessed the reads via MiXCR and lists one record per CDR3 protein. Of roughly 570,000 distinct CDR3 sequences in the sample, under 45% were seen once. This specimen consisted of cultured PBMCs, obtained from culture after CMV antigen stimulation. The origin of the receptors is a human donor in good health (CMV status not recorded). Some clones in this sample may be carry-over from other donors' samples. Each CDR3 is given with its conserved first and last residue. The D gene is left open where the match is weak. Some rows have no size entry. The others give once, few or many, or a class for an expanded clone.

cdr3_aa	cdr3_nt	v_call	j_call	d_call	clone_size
CAISSAPRGSGIF	TGTGCCATCAGCAGCGCGCCAAGGGGGTCCGGCATTTTT	TRBV10-3	TRBJ1-1	.	.
CASGSGQNYGYTF	TGTGCTAGTGGTTCGGGACAGAACTATGGCTACACCTTC	TRBV12-5	TRBJ1-2	TRBD1	few
CASSTWGAQETQYF	TGTGCCAGCAGTACCTGGGGGGCTCAAGAGACCCAGTACTTC	TRBV25-1	TRBJ2-5	.	.
CSAPVRGAGTDTQYF	TGCAGTGCTCCCGTAAGGGGAGCGGGTACAGATACGCAGTATTTT	TRBV20-1	TRBJ2-3	.	few
CASSLSGREGSGETQYF	TGTGCCAGCAGCCTTTCCGGGCGGGAGGGTAGCGGAGAGACCCAGTACTTC	TRBV7-2	TRBJ2-5	TRBD2	few
CASSLYGTVSTDTQYF	TGTGCCAGTAGTCTCTACGGGACGGTTAGCACAGATACGCAGTATTTT	TRBV19	TRBJ2-3	.	few
CASSVFLETQYF	TGCGCCAGCAGTGTTTTCTTGGAGACCCAGTACTTC	TRBV10-2	TRBJ2-5	.	few
CASSQVAGQSYNEQFF	TGCGCCAGCAGCCAAGTGGCGGGACAGTCCTACAATGAGCAGTTCTTC	TRBV4-3	TRBJ2-1	.	.
CASSSPYDNSPLHF	TGTGCCAGCAGCTCGCCTTATGATAATTCACCCCTCCACTTT	TRBV7-2	TRBJ1-6	.	.
CASSDRVGNQPQHF	TGTGCCAGCAGTGACAGGGTGGGCAATCAGCCCCAGCATTTT	TRBV2	TRBJ1-5	.	.
CASSYTGAVSFSEQFF	TGTGCCAGCAGCTACACCGGGGCCGTATCTTTCAGTGAGCAGTTCTTC	TRBV7-2	TRBJ2-1	.	.
CASSQGNRGADTQYF	TGCGCCAGCAGCCAAGGGAACCGGGGGGCAGATACGCAGTATTTT	TRBV4-1	TRBJ2-3	TRBD2	.
CSAPAGGADYGYTF	TGCAGTGCCCCCGCAGGGGGAGCCGACTATGGCTACACCTTC	TRBV20-1	TRBJ1-2	TRBD1	few
CASSQDARIGTEAFF	TGCGCCAGCAGCCAAGATGCTCGAATAGGCACTGAAGCTTTCTTT	TRBV4-1	TRBJ1-1	.	.
CASSLGLAGGGKFF	TGTGCCAGTAGTCTAGGACTAGCGGGAGGTGGGAAGTTCTTC	TRBV19	TRBJ2-1	TRBD2	.
CASNIGRDPGELFF	TGTGCCAGCAATATCGGGCGGGACCCCGGGGAGCTGTTTTTT	TRBV12-3/TRBV12-4	TRBJ2-2	.	.
CASSSTGNGAGELFF	TGTGCCAGCAGCTCCACAGGGAACGGGGCCGGGGAGCTGTTTTTT	TRBV7-9	TRBJ2-2	.	few
CASSRGLGGAYEQYF	TGTGCCAGCAGCAGGGGGCTAGGCGGAGCCTACGAGCAGTACTTC	TRBV7-2	TRBJ2-7	TRBD1	.
CAVSYTGLSNQPQHF	TGTGCCGTTTCGTACACGGGGCTTAGCAATCAGCCCCAGCATTTT	TRBV19	TRBJ1-5	.	once
CASSPKPGQGSSNQPQHF	TGTGCCAGCTCACCGAAGCCGGGACAGGGGTCCAGCAATCAGCCCCAGCATTTT	TRBV18	TRBJ1-5	TRBD1	.
CASSFGTGFNQPQHF	TGTGCCAGCAGCTTCGGAACAGGGTTTAATCAGCCCCAGCATTTT	TRBV7-6	TRBJ1-5	.	few
CASSQDLASNEQFF	TGTGCCAGCAGCCAAGATTTGGCTTCCAATGAGCAGTTCTTC	TRBV3-1	TRBJ2-1	.	.
CASSFGQATTGELFF	TGCGCCAGCAGCTTCGGACAGGCGACCACCGGGGAGCTGTTTTTT	TRBV4-1	TRBJ2-2	TRBD1	.
CASYSIKTRGTGGRETQYF	TGTGCCAGTTACTCAATAAAAACGAGAGGGACAGGGGGCCGGGAGACCCAGTACTTC	TRBV7-8	TRBJ2-5	TRBD1	.
CASSLTVDTEAFF	TGTGCCAGCAGTTTAACTGTTGACACTGAAGCTTTCTTT	TRBV12-3/TRBV12-4	TRBJ1-1	.	.
CASSLVTPGLVAAAKNIQYF	TGTGCCAGCAGCTTAGTGACCCCGGGACTAGTAGCGGCAGCCAAAAACATTCAGTACTTC	TRBV7-9	TRBJ2-4	TRBD2	.
CASSLGEIGYGYTF	TGTGCCAGCAGCTTAGGCGAGATTGGCTATGGCTACACCTTC	TRBV7-4	TRBJ1-2	.	.
CASSGGLAGGTDTQYF	TGTGCCAGCAGTGGGGGACTAGCGGGGGGAACAGATACGCAGTATTTT	TRBV6-1	TRBJ2-3	TRBD2	many